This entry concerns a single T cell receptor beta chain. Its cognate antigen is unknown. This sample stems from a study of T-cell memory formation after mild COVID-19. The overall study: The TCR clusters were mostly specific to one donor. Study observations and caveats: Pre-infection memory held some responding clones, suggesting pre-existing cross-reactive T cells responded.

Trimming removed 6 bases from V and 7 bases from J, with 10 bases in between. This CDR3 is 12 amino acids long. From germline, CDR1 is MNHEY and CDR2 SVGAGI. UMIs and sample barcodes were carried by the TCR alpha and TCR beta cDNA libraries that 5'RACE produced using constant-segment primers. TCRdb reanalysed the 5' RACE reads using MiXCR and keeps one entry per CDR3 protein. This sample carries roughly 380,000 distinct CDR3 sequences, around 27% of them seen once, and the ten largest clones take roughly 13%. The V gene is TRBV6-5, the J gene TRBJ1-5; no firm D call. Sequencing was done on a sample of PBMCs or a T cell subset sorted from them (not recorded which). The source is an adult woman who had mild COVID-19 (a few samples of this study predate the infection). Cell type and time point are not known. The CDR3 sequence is CASSTSGQPQHF. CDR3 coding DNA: TGTGCCAGCAGCACCTCAGGACAGCCCCAGCATTTT.